This T cell receptor beta chain was captured in a study of blood T cell repertoires in COVID-19. As for the study in general: Samples representing acute and convalescent COVID-19 were sourced from the United States, Italy and Spain. PBMCs, B-cell-depleted T cells, or T cells were the source of the cDNA or gDNA that made up the material.

As handled by the study authors: Amplifying reference gene primers gave estimates of nucleated cell counts. Clones were read by immunoSEQ multiplex PCR, and TCRdb kept only the in-frame ones, dropping some. Clone size and the V and J calls come from that table; the DNA yielded D and trimming. Of about 110,000 clones listed, 84% are singletons. There are 18 residues in the CDR3. The V end lost 2 bases, the J end lost 1 base, and 21 bases lay between the germline ends. From germline, CDR1 is SGHKS and CDR2 YYEKEE (reference sequence). The source is a woman in her 50s with acute or convalescent COVID-19. The J gene is TRBJ1-2, the V gene TRBV5-5, with D maybe TRBD1 (6 bases). The sample consisted of peripheral blood. The CDR3 DNA reads as TGTGCCAGCAGCTTTGGCGATTACAGGGCCGCCTTTAACTATGGCTACACCTTC. Translated: CASSFGDYRAAFNYGYTF.